The clone carrying this TCR beta chain turned up a few times. Antigen specificity is unknown. The data belong to a study of post-analysis software for immune sequencing data. The CDR3 consists of 16 residues. Trimming at V came to 5 bases and at J to 3 bases, leaving 11 bases not matched to a gene. Germline CDR1 and CDR2: DFQATT and SNEGSKA (reference sequence). cDNA libraries of TCR beta carried unique molecular identifiers. TCRdb independently ran MiXCR on the PCR reads; one entry per CDR3 protein. The sample shows about 430,000 distinct CDR3 sequences, about 39% of them seen only once. General study findings and limits: TRBV5-6, TRBV5-1 and TRBV20-1 were among four to six TRBV segments more frequent in patients than controls.

What was sequenced was blood. This clonotype was obtained from a girl aged 2 to 9 with multiple sclerosis. J is TRBJ2-5 and V is TRBV20-1; 11 bases map to TRBD2. CDR3 amino acids: CSAYSGGAGLKETQYF. The CDR3 bases are TGCAGTGCTTATAGCGGGGGGGCCGGCCTTAAAGAGACCCAGTACTTC.